This T cell receptor (beta chain) was documented in a study of T cell responses to AZD1222 COVID-19 vaccine. Study results and limitations: Baseline seropositivity characterized only six AZD1222 recipients. Vaccination with two AZD1222 doses was followed by a rise in Spike-specific TCR breadth and depth. The study found vaccine-associated CD4 TCRs spanning spike, dominant at 160-218 and 743-854. Sampling captured repertoires only after the peak T cell response.

The data were produced by immunoSEQ multiplex PCR, yet TCRdb's version contains in-frame clones alone and is incomplete. The sample yields approximately 140,000 clones, around 94% seen once. Germline CDR1 reads LGHNA; CDR2 reads YNFKEQ. J was trimmed by 5 bases and V by 4 bases; bases with no gene match: 3. The length of the CDR3 is 14 residues. A remark on this clone: Its antigen remains unknown.

The receptor comes from an adult in good health. The chain is built from TRBV4-2 and TRBJ2-3; 10 bases fit TRBD2. The sample was peripheral blood, taken on day 0 of AZD1222 vaccination. The CDR3 nucleotides are TGTGCCAGCAGCCCGGGGACTAGCGAAGATACGCAGTATTTT. Its protein product is CASSPGTSEDTQYF.